A single count supports the clone carrying this T cell receptor beta chain. Its cognate antigen is unknown. Germline CDR1 and CDR2: WSHSY and SAAADI. The V end was cut by 2 bases, the J end by 7 bases, with 18 bases between. The CDR3 length is 17 residues. Both 60 Vbeta primers and 13 Jbeta primers went into the PCR. Generated by immunoSEQ multiplex PCR, the TCRdb table keeps only in-frame clones and is missing some. The repertoire holds about 61,000 clones, with 89% as singletons. This sample was taken from a study of cytomegalovirus exposure and HLA in healthy donors. General observations from the study: A few of the chains that were CMV-associated were confirmed in vitro to be specific for CMV antigens. In presence/absence analyses, roughly uniform sequencing depth across donors was assumed. Sequence variants that were highly shared formed a cluster that was likely a sequencing artifact.

Material for sequencing was PBMCs. This sequence originates from a man aged 25-45 years in good health and CMV-seropositive. The chain joins TRBV10-2 to TRBJ1-6; D unresolved. The CDR3 loop is CASSENGGRNSNSPLHF. In nucleotides, the CDR3 is TGCGCCAGCAGTGAGAACGGAGGTCGGAACTCAAATTCACCCCTCCACTTT.